This TCR beta chain derives from a study of blood T cell repertoires in COVID-19. Study as a whole: T cells, B-cell-depleted T cells, or PBMCs supplied cDNA or gDNA.

Germline CDR1 reads SGHAT; CDR2 reads FQNNGV. J gave up 8 bases and V 1 base, and 9 bases lay outside the gene matches. This CDR3 contains 16 residues. Living in about two dozen US areas, the participants were between roughly 18 and 90 years of age. In assigning cohorts, the study relied on participant-reported clinical history. Per the study methods: Amplification of reference gene primers provided the estimated nucleated cell counts. Libraries were prepared by immunoSEQ multiplex PCR; TCRdb keeps only in-frame clonotypes and omits some of them. The DNA was the basis for D and trimming; V, J and clone size are from that table. The table includes approximately 200,000 clones, around 89% detected once.

The TCR originated in a man in his thirties or forties who had recovered from COVID-19. The specimen sequenced was PBMCs or T cells enriched from blood (not recorded which). The V call is TRBV11-2, the J call TRBJ2-1, with 9 bases that match TRBD1. The CDR3: CASSLGRTGGLDEQFF. CDR3 DNA: TGTGCCAGCAGCTTAGGACGAACAGGGGGCTTGGATGAGCAGTTCTTC.